Below are 25 T cell receptor beta chains sequenced from a single sample in a study of cytomegalovirus exposure and HLA in healthy donors. The PCR had 60 Vbeta and 13 Jbeta primers. Generated by immunoSEQ multiplex PCR, the TCRdb table keeps only in-frame clones and is missing some. The sample yields 110,000 to 150,000 clones, more than 9.5% seen once. Material: PBMCs. Receptors originate from a man between 50 and 59 years old in good health and CMV-seronegative.

J is TRBJ2-2 and V is TRBV2; 8 bases match TRBD1. In germline, CDR1 is SNHLY, CDR2 FYNNEI. The length of the CDR3 is 16 residues. V dropped 6 bases and J dropped 6; count of bases not matched to a gene: 12. The CDR3 DNA reads as TGTGCCAGCAGGGAGGACAGGGACCCCCAACCCGGGGAGCTGTTTTTT. Protein sequence: CASREDRDPQPGELFF.

This clone was counted a few times. V and J are TRBV30 and TRBJ1-2, with TRBD1 identical over 7 bases. With V trimmed by 2 bases and J by 3 bases, 6 bases remained unmatched. This CDR3 contains 14 residues. Per the germline V gene, CDR1 is GTSNPN and CDR2 is SVGIG (reference sequence). The CDR3 loop reads CAWSMRGRHYGYTF. In DNA, the CDR3 is TGTGCCTGGAGTATGAGGGGGCGGCACTATGGCTACACCTTC.

This chain uses TRBV30 with TRBJ2-5; D is undetermined. Germline CDR1 and CDR2: GTSNPN and SVGIG (reference sequence). The length of the CDR3 is 10 residues. Trimming took off 5 bases at V and 11 bases at J, with 12 bases between the two ends. CDR3 nucleotide sequence: TGTGCCTGGGGTAACCTGCGGCAGTACTTC. It translates to CAWGNLRQYF.

This clone was seen a handful of times. This chain uses TRBV9 with TRBJ1-1; TRBD1 aligns across 11 bases. Trimming removed 3 bases from V and 4 bases from J; junction bases left unmatched: 5. Looked up from germline, CDR1 is SGDLS and CDR2 is YYNGEE. The CDR3 is made up of 15 amino acids. The DNA for the CDR3 is TGTGCCAGCAGCGAGGGACAGGGGGTCCTCACTGAAGCTTTCTTT. Its translation: CASSEGQGVLTEAFF.

This chain uses TRBV14 with TRBJ1-1; D is unclear. CDR1 and CDR2 (germline): SGHDN, FVKESK. The CDR3 runs to 14 residues. V shed 3 bases and J shed 3 bases, with 11 bases lying between them. The CDR3 region has the DNA TGTGCCAGCAGCCAGCGGGTTTTGGACACTGAAGCTTTCTTT. Protein sequence: CASSQRVLDTEAFF.

The chain combines TRBV19 with TRBJ2-3; no definite D call. Germline V CDR1 and CDR2: LNHDA, SQIVND (reference sequence). This CDR3 contains 12 residues. V was trimmed by 4 bases and J by 4 bases, leaving 6 bases between them. The CDR3 nucleotides read TGTGCCAGTAGTAACAATGCAGATACGCAGTATTTT. Translating it yields CASSNNADTQYF.

This rearrangement joins TRBV7-8 to TRBJ2-5, with 9 bases lining up with TRBD1. The germline gives CDR1 SGHVS, CDR2 FQNEAQ. CDR3 size: 14 residues. Losses at the gene ends were 4 bases for V and 6 bases for J; bases not matched to a gene: 6. The CDR3 nucleotides are TGTGCCAGCAGCTCAGGGACAGGGAGGAAGACCCAGTACTTC. It codes for CASSSGTGRKTQYF.

This clone occurred a few times. The V and J genes are TRBV6-6 and TRBJ2-5; 7 nucleotides align to TRBD1. Germline V gene sequence: CDR1 MNHNY, CDR2 SVGAGI (reference sequence). The trim removed 5 bases at V and 3 bases at J, leaving 12 bases unmatched. The CDR3 sequence is 16 residues long. The chain's CDR3 is CASSTSARGREETQYF. CDR3 bases: TGTGCCAGCAGTACGTCCGCGAGGGGGCGCGAAGAGACCCAGTACTTC.

This chain joins TRBV11-2 and TRBJ1-2; D gene ambiguous. V was shortened by 3 bases and J by 2 bases, with 7 bases between the two germline ends. The germline CDR1 and CDR2 sequences are SGHAT and FQNNGV. The CDR3 is 13 residues long. CDR3 in DNA: TGTGCCAGCAGCTTCGGAGGAAACTATGGCTACACCTTC. Translation gives CASSFGGNYGYTF.

The chain is built from TRBV27 and TRBJ1-4, with 9 positions matching TRBD1. Germline V CDR1 and CDR2: MNHEY, SMNVEV (reference sequence). The junction had 13 bases not matched to a gene; V was cut back by 5 bases and J by 6 bases. There are 17 residues in the CDR3. The CDR3 here is CASSPRAGGTGYEKLFF. CDR3 nucleotides: TGTGCCAGCAGTCCGAGGGCAGGAGGGACAGGGTATGAAAAACTGTTTTTT.

The chain is built from TRBV5-1 and TRBJ2-3, with D possibly matching TRBD1 (5 bases). V lost 0 bases and J lost 1, with 9 bases in between. The CDR3 has 15 residues. The germline V gene has CDR1 SGHRS and CDR2 YFSETQ. The CDR3 loop reads CASSLESGRTDTQYF. The CDR3 nucleotides read TGCGCCAGCAGCTTGGAGTCAGGGCGCACAGATACGCAGTATTTT. The full variable domain, with the rest looked up from reference TRBV5-1 and TRBJ2-3, is KAGVTQTPRYLIKTRGQQVTLSCSPISGHRSVSWYQQTPGQGLQFLFEYFSETQRNKGNFPGRFSGRQFSNSRSEMNVSTLELGDSALYLCASSLESGRTDTQYFGPGTRLTVL.

This clone came up a few times. The chain uses TRBV7-9 and TRBJ2-7; D is uncertain. CDR3 length: 12 residues. Germline CDR1 and CDR2: SEHNR and FQNEAQ (reference sequence). V shed 2 bases and J shed 1 base, with 3 bases lying between them. CDR3 bases: TGTGCCAGCAGCTTACATTCCTACGAGCAGTACTTC. Amino acids: CASSLHSYEQYF.

This clone turned up a few times. This rearrangement joins TRBV7-8 to TRBJ2-5; 9 nucleotides match TRBD1. The V segment lost 5 bases and the J segment 5 bases; nucleotides outside the gene matches: 6. The CDR3 sequence is 14 residues long. The germline V gene has CDR1 SGHVS and CDR2 FQNEAQ. The CDR3 here is CASSRGTGWETQYF. The CDR3 nucleotides read TGTGCCAGCAGCCGCGGGACAGGGTGGGAGACCCAGTACTTC.

The chain links TRBV6-5 to TRBJ1-6, with 7 bases lining up with TRBD1. Germline V gene sequence: CDR1 MNHEY, CDR2 SVGAGI. Trimming at V came to 8 bases and at J to 9 bases, leaving 7 bases not matched to a gene. The CDR3 loop spans 13 amino acids. CDR3 nucleotides: TGTGCCAGCCAGACAGGGACGCGTTCACCCCTCCACTTT. It codes for CASQTGTRSPLHF.

The rearrangement joins TRBV4-1 to TRBJ2-7; TRBD2 matches at 10 bases. Germline CDR1 MGHRA, CDR2 YSYEKL. The CDR3 covers 17 residues. After removal of 4 bases from V and 2 bases from J, the junction contained 11 bases not matched to a gene. The DNA for the CDR3 is TGCGCCAGCAGCCTATGGATTACTAGCGGGGACACCTACGAGCAGTACTTC. This gives the protein CASSLWITSGDTYEQYF.

This clone was seen a handful of times. The chain carries TRBV27 and TRBJ2-5; 7 positions match TRBD1. CDR3 length equals 16 residues. V shed 5 bases, J shed 1 base, and the junction held 10 bases outside the gene matches. CDR1 and CDR2 from the germline V gene are MNHEY and SMNVEV (reference sequence). The CDR3 DNA is TGTGCCAGCAGTCCAGAACCGGGACAGCCCCAAGAGACCCAGTACTTC. It specifies CASSPEPGQPQETQYF.

The J gene is TRBJ1-1, the V gene TRBV9, with D possibly matching TRBD1 (6 bases). V dropped 3 bases and J dropped 1 base, with 13 bases sitting between them. This CDR3 is built from 15 residues. Germline V gene lookup returns CDR1 SGDLS and CDR2 YYNGEE. CDR3 amino acids: CASSALGGQNTEAFF. The DNA for the CDR3 is TGTGCCAGCAGCGCGCTAGGGGGACAGAACACTGAAGCTTTCTTT.

The chain couples TRBV7-2 to TRBJ2-1; 10 nucleotides align to TRBD2. V shed 5 bases and J 7 bases; nucleotides not matched to a gene: 11. Germline assignment: CDR1 SGHTA and CDR2 FQGNSA. The CDR3 extends over 16 amino acids. The CDR3 region is CASSPRTSGGRNEQFF. In nucleotides, the CDR3 is TGTGCCAGCAGCCCGAGGACTAGCGGAGGGCGGAATGAGCAGTTCTTC.

This chain connects TRBV29-1 to TRBJ2-7; TRBD1 matches at 7 bases. Germline V gives CDR1 SQVTM, CDR2 ANQGSEA. The J segment lost 7 bases and the V segment lost 6 bases, leaving 6 bases of the junction unmatched. There are 11 residues in the CDR3. The CDR3 DNA follows: TGCAGCGTCCGCACAGGGGAAGAGCAGTACTTC. It is translated as CSVRTGEEQYF.

The V call is TRBV5-1, the J call TRBJ2-7; TRBD2 aligns across 11 bases. J was trimmed by 2 bases and V by 0 bases; bases with no gene match: 10. The CDR3 is 18 amino acids. Germline CDR1 reads SGHRS; CDR2 reads YFSETQ. In DNA form, the CDR3 reads TGCGCCAGCAGCTTGGAGCTAGCGGGGGGCCTAGGGGCCTACGAGCAGTACTTC. Encoded protein: CASSLELAGGLGAYEQYF.

The chain has TRBV5-4 and TRBJ2-7; D call uncertain. The CDR3 runs 14 residues. Trimming removed 1 base at V and 3 bases at J, with 11 bases between. The germline V gene has CDR1 SGHNT and CDR2 YYREEE (reference sequence). CDR3 amino acids: CASSLSSGDYEQYF. DNA for the CDR3: TGTGCCAGCAGCTTGTCGAGTGGAGACTACGAGCAGTACTTC. Full variable domain (outside the CDR3, taken from reference TRBV5-4 and TRBJ2-7): ETGVTQSPTHLIKTRGQQVTLRCSSQSGHNTVSWYQQALGQGPQFIFQYYREEENGRGNFPPRFSGLQFPNYSSELNVNALELDDSALYLCASSLSSGDYEQYFGPGTRLTVT.

This clone was observed a few times. The chain is built from TRBV7-8 and TRBJ2-7; no clear D gene. V lost 6 bases and J lost 3, with 18 bases in between. Germline loops: CDR1 SGHVS, CDR2 FQNEAQ. The CDR3 has 15 amino acids. The CDR3 protein is CASSSPVAGRYEQYF. The CDR3 DNA reads as TGTGCCAGCAGTTCCCCAGTGGCAGGTCGCTACGAGCAGTACTTC.

The table lists this clone with a few counts. The gene calls are TRBV5-1 and TRBJ2-7; maybe TRBD1 (5 bases). This CDR3 has 15 amino acids. Germline-derived CDR1 and CDR2 are SGHRS and YFSETQ. V was trimmed by 1 base and J by 2 bases, leaving 13 bases between them. Here the CDR3 reads CASSLTGLYTYEQYF. The CDR3, as DNA: TGCGCCAGCAGCTTGACAGGCCTATACACCTACGAGCAGTACTTC.

This clone was seen more than once but under ten times. The V and J genes are TRBV5-1 and TRBJ2-1; 14 bases fit TRBD2. CDR1 and CDR2 (germline): SGHRS, YFSETQ. With V trimmed by 3 bases and J by 4 bases, 3 bases remained unmatched. The CDR3 covers 16 residues. The DNA for the CDR3 is TGCGCCAGCAGCTCGACTAGCGGGGGGGGATACAATGAGCAGTTCTTC. The encoded protein is CASSSTSGGGYNEQFF.

The J gene is TRBJ2-5, the V gene TRBV11-2; 10 nucleotides align to TRBD2. The CDR3 runs to 15 residues. The V gene's germline CDR1 is SGHAT and CDR2 FQNNGV. The V segment lost 4 bases and the J segment 5 bases; nucleotides outside the gene matches: 7. CDR3: CASSWSGRARETQYF. For the CDR3, the DNA is TGTGCCAGCAGCTGGAGCGGGAGGGCCCGGGAGACCCAGTACTTC.